Listed here are 20 T cell receptor beta chains from one sample, sequenced in a study of cytomegalovirus exposure and HLA in healthy donors (dated by TCRdb to the late 2010s). Receptor libraries were prepared by the immunoSEQ multiplex PCR assay. A mixture of 60 forward primers for TCR Vbeta segments and 13 reverse primers for TCR Jbeta segments was used in the multiplex PCR. As stored in TCRdb, this immuneACCESS dataset retains in-frame rearrangements with V and J assigned. A fraction of the clones does not appear; measured against another copy, unresolved V genes explain less than half of the discrepancy, and the remainder lacks a known reason. This sample holds fewer than 200,000 clones; approximately 80% were observed only once. The ten largest account for less than 2% of the sample. The sequencing sample was made of PBMCs. These receptors were obtained from a woman aged 25 to 39 in good health and CMV-seronegative.

CDR3 region: CASSPRLAGPNEQYF. The CDR3 DNA is TGTGCCAGCAGCCCCCGACTAGCGGGACCCAACGAGCAGTACTTC. The rearrangement joins TRBV7-2 to TRBJ2-7, with 11 bases matching TRBD2. The V gene end was trimmed by 5 bases and the J gene end by 5 bases; junction bases not matched to a gene: 8. The CDR3 has 15 amino acids. Germline V gives CDR1 SGHTA, CDR2 FQGNSA.

This clone occurred a few times. The rearrangement uses TRBV29-1 and TRBJ1-1; D remains unclear. The CDR3 covers 12 residues. CDR1 and CDR2 from the germline V gene are SQVTM and ANQGSEA. The V end lost 7 bases, the J end lost 4 bases, and 13 bases lay between the germline ends. The CDR3 nucleotides read TGCAGCGCCATCGGTTCGGGCACTGAAGCTTTCTTT. Translating gives CSAIGSGTEAFF.

The chain recombines TRBV7-2 with TRBJ1-6, with 8 bases identical to TRBD1. The germline V gene encodes CDR1 SGHTA and CDR2 FQGNSA. The CDR3 loop spans 15 amino acids. V was pared by 5 bases and J by 9 bases, with 9 bases of the junction left unmatched. The CDR3 coding sequence is TGTGCCAGCAGCCCGACAGGGGTACTAGGTTCACCCCTCCACTTT. The encoded protein is CASSPTGVLGSPLHF.

The chain recombines TRBV6-6 with TRBJ2-1; 9 nucleotides line up with TRBD2. V was clipped by 1 base and J by 5 bases; unmatched bases: 6. The V gene's germline CDR1 is MNHNY and CDR2 SVGAGI (reference sequence). The CDR3 contains 16 residues. The CDR3 loop is CASSYFAGGKDNEQFF. The CDR3, as DNA: TGTGCCAGCAGTTACTTCGCGGGGGGGAAAGACAATGAGCAGTTCTTC.

The chain combines TRBV11-3 with TRBJ2-7, with D uncertain. The CDR3 is made up of 14 amino acids. CDR1 and CDR2 (germline): SGHNT, YENEEA. The V end lost 3 bases, the J end lost 0 bases, and 9 bases lay between the germline ends. CDR3 residues: CASSFSPGSYEQYF. The CDR3 DNA sequence: TGTGCCAGCAGCTTTTCACCGGGCTCCTACGAGCAGTACTTC.

This chain uses TRBV29-1 with TRBJ2-2, with TRBD2 identical over 12 bases. Germline V gene data show CDR1 as SQVTM and CDR2 as ANQGSEA. V lost 6 bases to trimming and J lost 3 bases; unmatched junction nucleotides: 8. The CDR3 is 16 amino acids. For the CDR3, the DNA is TGCAGCGTCACCGGACTAGCGGGGAAACACACCGGGGAGCTGTTTTTT. This sequence encodes CSVTGLAGKHTGELFF.

The chain carries TRBV1 and TRBJ1-5. TRBV1 is designated a pseudogene. CDR3 length: 16 residues. The CDR3 spells CTSSLPRGVESQPQHF. The CDR3 DNA reads TGCACCAGCAGCTTACCACGGGGGGTAGAGAGTCAGCCCCAGCATTTT.

DNA for the CDR3: TGTGCCAGCAGCCCGAGTTTAGTAGCTAACTATGGCTACACCTTC. This encodes CASSPSLVANYGYTF. This chain links TRBV9 with TRBJ1-2, with unresolved D. The length of the CDR3 is 15 residues. Germline V gene sequence: CDR1 SGDLS, CDR2 YYNGEE. V lost 4 bases, J lost 0 bases, and 13 bases lay in between.

Only one count was recorded for this clone. The CDR3 sequence is CASSQDPTYTEAFF. The DNA of the CDR3 is TGTGCCAGCAGCCAAGATCCTACTTACACTGAAGCTTTCTTT. The J gene is TRBJ1-1, the V gene TRBV14; no clear D. CDR3 size: 14 residues. Trimming cost V 0 bases and J 3 bases, with 8 bases left between them. Germline V gene sequence: CDR1 SGHDN, CDR2 FVKESK.

The chain uses TRBV7-2 and TRBJ1-6; D uncertain. V was cut by 2 bases and J by 9 bases, with 5 bases left in between. The germline V gene has CDR1 SGHTA and CDR2 FQGNSA. This CDR3 is 12 amino acids long. For the CDR3, the DNA is TGTGCCAGCAGCTTAACAGCTTCACCCCTCCACTTT. It codes for CASSLTASPLHF.

The J gene is TRBJ2-2, the V gene TRBV2; D is possibly TRBD2 (5 bases). Germline V CDR1 and CDR2: SNHLY, FYNNEI. V gave up 7 bases and J gave up 2 bases, with 8 bases separating them. This CDR3 is built from 13 residues. CDR3 in amino acids: CASNEGNTGELFF. DNA of the CDR3: TGTGCCAGCAACGAGGGAAACACCGGGGAGCTGTTTTTT.

The sample holds a few counts of this clone. The chain carries TRBV18 and TRBJ1-1; TRBD1 agrees at 8 bases. Germline V lookup: CDR1 KGHSH, CDR2 LQKENI. V was clipped by 3 bases and J by 2 bases; unmatched bases: 5. This CDR3 region has 15 residues. The CDR3, as DNA: TGTGCCAGCTCACCTGACAGGGGACCTAACACTGAAGCTTTCTTT. This encodes CASSPDRGPNTEAFF.

The gene calls are TRBV5-1 and TRBJ1-3; the D is unclear. This CDR3 region has 15 residues. Trimming took off 0 bases at V and 0 bases at J, with 7 bases between the two ends. Germline V gene lookup returns CDR1 SGHRS and CDR2 YFSETQ. The chain's CDR3 is CASSLVAASGNTIYF. CDR3 coding DNA: TGCGCCAGCAGCTTGGTGGCGGCCTCTGGAAACACCATATATTTT.

The chain has TRBV7-2 and TRBJ2-3, with TRBD2 matching over 12 bases. The CDR3 runs to 17 residues. V lost 3 bases, J lost 2 bases, and 6 bases stayed unmatched. CDR1 is SGHTA, CDR2 FQGNSA, per germline. DNA for the CDR3: TGTGCCAGCAGCTTTACCGGACTAGCGGGGTCCACAGATACGCAGTATTTT. It encodes CASSFTGLAGSTDTQYF.

This sequence joins TRBV5-1 and TRBJ1-1; TRBD1 is a possible D gene (5 bases). The germline V and J ends were trimmed by 6 bases and 3 bases, with 18 bases remaining between them. The CDR3 has 15 amino acids. Germline V CDR1 and CDR2: SGHRS, YFSETQ. CDR3 region: CASTPALGGHTEAFF. CDR3 sequence (DNA): TGCGCCAGCACCCCGGCGTTGGGGGGTCACACTGAAGCTTTCTTT.

This clone has more than one count but fewer than ten. The J gene is TRBJ2-7, the V gene TRBV11-2, with D possibly TRBD2 on 5 matching bases. V gave up 3 bases and J gave up 5 bases, with 14 bases separating them. Germline lookup yields CDR1 SGHAT and CDR2 FQNNGV. This CDR3 region has 14 residues. The chain's CDR3 is CASSLYLLAHEQYF. DNA of the CDR3: TGTGCCAGCAGCTTGTATCTCCTAGCCCACGAGCAGTACTTC.

The J gene is TRBJ1-6, the V gene TRBV5-5; D is uncertain. Germline values: CDR1 SGHKS, CDR2 YYEKEE (reference sequence). Trimming removed 0 bases from V and 7 bases from J, with 14 bases in between. This CDR3 has 16 residues. The CDR3 bases are TGTGCCAGCAGCTTGGGTCCCGTGGCATGGAATTCACCCCTCCACTTT. Protein sequence: CASSLGPVAWNSPLHF.

V and J are TRBV6-5 and TRBJ2-7, with a possible D match to TRBD1 (5 bases). The CDR3 consists of 14 residues. The V gene lost 3 bases and the J gene lost 7 bases, with 16 bases spanning the gap. Germline V gene data show CDR1 as MNHEY and CDR2 as SVGAGI. Here the CDR3 reads CASSYSIGKGEQYF. The CDR3 DNA follows: TGTGCCAGCAGTTATAGTATAGGGAAGGGGGAGCAGTACTTC.

The chain recombines TRBV5-6 with TRBJ2-1; TRBD2 matches 8 bases. Germline CDR1 SGHDT, CDR2 YYEEEE. After removal of 2 bases from V and 9 bases from J, the junction contained 1 base not matched to a gene. This CDR3 contains 12 residues. For the CDR3, the DNA is TGTGCCAGCAGCTTCACTAGCGGTGAGCAGTTCTTC. It codes for CASSFTSGEQFF.

The V gene is TRBV2, the J gene TRBJ1-5; D is undetermined. The length of the CDR3 is 14 residues. The germline V and J ends were trimmed by 1 base and 1 base, with 5 bases remaining between them. CDR1 and CDR2 from the germline V gene are SNHLY and FYNNEI. The DNA for the CDR3 is TGTGCCAGCAGTGAAGTTCTAAGCAATCAGCCCCAGCATTTT. This encodes CASSEVLSNQPQHF.